This TCR beta chain is from a study of cytomegalovirus exposure and HLA in healthy donors. Use of 60 Vbeta and 13 Jbeta primers characterized the PCR. Profiled with immunoSEQ multiplex PCR; TCRdb holds only in-frame clones, not every one. The sample table includes some 39,000 clones. The V end was cut by 1 base, the J end by 5 bases, with 18 bases between. This CDR3 is built from 17 residues. Per the germline V gene, CDR1 is MGHRA and CDR2 is YSYEKL. A remark on this clone: Its target is not known.

Whole-study findings and limits: Evidence from a later analysis indicated that most CMV-associated TCR beta chains looked HLA-restricted.

The receptor was isolated from a male donor in good health and CMV-seronegative. The chain joins TRBV4-1 to TRBJ2-4; weak D call: TRBD2 (5 bases). The sequencing sample was made of PBMCs. This chain's CDR3 is CASSQGGSTRGQNIQYF. The CDR3 DNA reads TGCGCCAGCAGCCAAGGAGGGTCCACACGAGGTCAAAACATTCAGTACTTC.